The clone carrying this TCR beta chain has a count of ten or more. This entry comes from a study of CD8+CD57+ T cells in acquired aplastic anemia. Researchers used genomic DNA as the template to profile TCR beta VDJ and CDR3. Each CDR3 protein is one row after TCRdb ran MiXCR on the reads. The sample contains about 210,000 distinct CDR3 sequences, over 60% of which appear only once. The sequencing input was sorted CD4+, CD8+, or CD8+CD57+ T cells (not recorded which) from PBMCs. This clonotype originated in a human donor in good health.

The CDR3 region is CASSEPSNPNEQFF. DNA of the CDR3: TGCGCCAGCAGTGAGCCTAGCAATCCCAATGAGCAGTTCTTC. V and J are TRBV10-1 and TRBJ2-1, with D possibly being TRBD2 (5 bases). Germline CDR1 is WNHNN and CDR2 is SYGVQD (reference sequence). This CDR3 comprises 14 residues. Trimming took 2 bases from V and 6 from J, leaving 11 bases between them.